A single sample gave rise to the 22 T cell receptor beta chains below, sequenced in a study of blood T cell repertoires in COVID-19 (dated by TCRdb to between 2020 and 2021). The library was built by means of the immunoSEQ multiplex PCR assay. TCRdb's version of the immuneACCESS table is confined to in-frame rearrangements and falls short of the full clone set. An unresolved V gene accounts for under half of the shortfall where checked; the remainder is of unknown origin. Across this sample there are about 250,000 clones, with 88% seen only once. Over 1.1% of the sample is taken by the ten largest. Sequenced sample: peripheral blood. The receptors come from an elderly man with acute or convalescent COVID-19.

This clone showed up just once. V is TRBV28 and J is TRBJ2-5; 8 nucleotides line up with TRBD2. V was pared by 2 bases and J by 4 bases, with 6 bases of the junction left unmatched. Germline lookup yields CDR1 MDHEN and CDR2 SYDVKM. CDR3 length: 15 amino acids. CDR3 sequence (DNA): TGTGCCAGCAGTTTAGTCGGGAGGGTTCCAGAGACCCAGTACTTC. It encodes CASSLVGRVPETQYF.

This clone was seen once. V gene TRBV19 combines with J gene TRBJ2-6, with 9 bases matching TRBD1. V was clipped by 9 bases and J by 0 bases; unmatched bases: 12. This CDR3 has 18 residues. The germline CDR1 and CDR2 sequences are LNHDA and SQIVND (reference sequence). CDR3 residues: CASLKTGTGFSGANVLTF. The CDR3 bases are TGTGCCAGCCTTAAGACCGGGACAGGGTTCTCTGGGGCCAACGTCCTGACTTTC.

The rearrangement uses TRBV29-1 and TRBJ1-2; possible D gene TRBD1, 6 bases. V gave up 1 base and J gave up 2 bases, with 14 bases separating them. The CDR3 extends over 15 amino acids. The germline CDR1 and CDR2 sequences are SQVTM and ANQGSEA. The CDR3 here is CSVEVPDSANYGYTF. DNA for the CDR3: TGCAGCGTTGAAGTTCCGGACAGTGCCAACTATGGCTACACCTTC. Combining the CDR3 with reference TRBV29-1 and TRBJ1-2 gives the whole variable domain SAVISQKPSRDICQRGTSLTIQCQVDSQVTMMFWYRQQPGQSLTLIATANQGSEATYESGFVIDKFPISRPNLTFSTLTVSNMSPEDSSIYLCSVEVPDSANYGYTFGSGTRLTVV.

The chain has TRBV5-1 and TRBJ1-1; D not resolved. This CDR3 spans 12 amino acids. The germline V and J ends were trimmed by 0 bases and 6 bases, with 6 bases remaining between them. Germline CDR1 SGHRS, CDR2 YFSETQ. In DNA, the CDR3 is TGCGCCAGCAGCTTGGGAGACTCTGAAGCTTTCTTT. Its protein is CASSLGDSEAFF. Combining the CDR3 with reference TRBV5-1 and TRBJ1-1 gives the whole variable domain KAGVTQTPRYLIKTRGQQVTLSCSPISGHRSVSWYQQTPGQGLQFLFEYFSETQRNKGNFPGRFSGRQFSNSRSEMNVSTLELGDSALYLCASSLGDSEAFFGQGTRLTVV.

The rearrangement links TRBV3-1 (or the pseudogene TRBV3-2) to TRBJ2-1, with 11 bases lining up with TRBD2. The germline CDR1 and CDR2 sequences are LGHDT and YNNKEL (reference sequence). The CDR3 sequence is 18 residues long. With 0 bases clipped from V and 4 bases from J, the junction kept 8 bases outside the gene matches. The CDR3 nucleotides are TGTGCCAGCAGCCAAGATCAGCTAGCGGGGGGTCTTTACAATGAGCAGTTCTTC. Translating it yields CASSQDQLAGGLYNEQFF.

The chain uses TRBV11-3 and TRBJ2-1; 12 bases agree with TRBD2. CDR1 and CDR2 (germline): SGHNT, YENEEA. The J segment lost 7 bases and the V segment lost 5 bases, leaving 9 bases of the junction unmatched. The CDR3 loop spans 16 amino acids. Here the CDR3 DNA reads TGTGCCAGCAGCCCACGGACTAGCGGGGTGGAAAATGAGCAGTTCTTC. It yields the protein CASSPRTSGVENEQFF.

The chain has TRBV6-5 and TRBJ1-2; 9 bases map to TRBD1. Germline V gene sequence: CDR1 MNHEY, CDR2 SVGAGI. V was pared by 1 base and J by 8 bases, with 8 bases of the junction left unmatched. The CDR3 is made up of 15 amino acids. CDR3 DNA: TGTGCCAGCAGTTACTACTCGGACAGGGGACGAGGCTACACCTTC. It is translated as CASSYYSDRGRGYTF.

The V and J genes are TRBV5-4 and TRBJ2-1, with 9 bases lining up with TRBD1. The V gene end was trimmed by 4 bases and the J gene end by 6 bases; junction bases not matched to a gene: 11. This CDR3 spans 16 amino acids. Per germline, CDR1 SGHNT and CDR2 YYREEE (reference sequence). CDR3 sequence: CASSIGTGTIGNEQFF. In nucleotides, the CDR3 is TGTGCCAGCAGCATTGGGACAGGGACGATAGGCAATGAGCAGTTCTTC.

The chain combines TRBV7-2 with TRBJ2-1; 13 bases map to TRBD2. Germline assignment: CDR1 SGHTA and CDR2 FQGNSA. The CDR3 contains 18 residues. V was clipped by 2 bases and J by 10 bases; unmatched bases: 14. CDR3 protein: CASSLHRGTSGRAREQFF. The CDR3, as DNA: TGTGCCAGCAGCTTACACCGCGGAACTAGCGGGAGGGCCCGGGAGCAGTTCTTC. The complete variable domain, with remaining parts taken from reference TRBV7-2 and TRBJ2-1, reads GAGVSQSPSNKVTEKGKDVELRCDPISGHTALYWYRQSLGQGLEFLIYFQGNSAPDKSGLPSDRFSAERTGGSVSTLTIQRTQQEDSAVYLCASSLHRGTSGRAREQFFGPGTRLTVL.

The chain uses TRBV5-1 and TRBJ2-1; D gene uncertain. This CDR3 is 15 amino acids long. The V gene's germline CDR1 is SGHRS and CDR2 YFSETQ. With 2 bases removed from V and 0 bases from J, the gap between germline ends came to 9 bases. This CDR3 is CASSFGPGSYNEQFF. The CDR3, as DNA: TGCGCCAGCAGCTTTGGGCCAGGCTCCTACAATGAGCAGTTCTTC.

The CDR3 DNA reads as TGCGCCAGCAGCTTAGAAACAGGGAACACTGAAGCTTTCTTT. Translation gives CASSLETGNTEAFF. This chain uses TRBV5-1 with TRBJ1-1; TRBD1 is a possible D gene (5 bases). The V gene lost 2 bases and the J gene lost 1 base, with 9 bases spanning the gap. The CDR3 extends over 14 amino acids. The germline gives CDR1 SGHRS, CDR2 YFSETQ.

J is TRBJ2-1 and V is TRBV3-1 (or the pseudogene TRBV3-2); 9 bases are shared with TRBD2. With V trimmed by 1 base and J by 3 bases, 7 bases remained unmatched. Germline CDR1 reads LGHDT; CDR2 reads YNNKEL (reference sequence). This CDR3 spans 17 amino acids. The CDR3 sequence is CASSQGISGSRYNEQFF. As DNA, the CDR3 is TGTGCCAGCAGCCAAGGGATTAGCGGGAGTCGCTACAATGAGCAGTTCTTC.

The DNA for the CDR3 is TGTGCCAGCAGTCAGAAACAGGGTAACTACGAGCAGTACTTC. Its protein product is CASSQKQGNYEQYF. The V and J genes are TRBV5-4 and TRBJ2-7, with D possibly matching TRBD1 (6 bases). In germline, CDR1 is SGHNT, CDR2 YYREEE (reference sequence). Trimming pared 5 bases from V and 3 bases from J, leaving 15 bases between. This CDR3 spans 14 amino acids.

This rearrangement joins TRBV4-1 to TRBJ1-4, with D perhaps matching TRBD1 (6 bases). Germline V CDR1 and CDR2: MGHRA, YSYEKL. The CDR3 length is 17 residues. Deletions cut 4 bases from V and 8 bases from J, with 23 bases between. CDR3 sequence (DNA): TGCGCCAGCAGCCTTACGCACAGGGCCTCCTCCGAAGAAAAACTGTTTTTT. This gives the protein CASSLTHRASSEEKLFF.

As concerns this clone: This sample includes further DNA sequences coding for the same CDR3. The chain is built from TRBV5-1 and TRBJ1-1; the match to TRBD1 covers 7 bases. V dropped 0 bases and J dropped 3; count of bases not matched to a gene: 2. This CDR3 has 14 residues. CDR1 SGHRS and CDR2 YFSETQ come from the germline V gene. The CDR3 sequence: CASSLEGADTEAFF. The CDR3, as DNA: TGCGCCAGCAGCTTGGAGGGGGCGGACACTGAAGCTTTCTTT.

This chain links TRBV19 with TRBJ1-6; 9 nucleotides align to TRBD1. In germline, CDR1 is LNHDA, CDR2 SQIVND (reference sequence). V lost 4 bases and J lost 3; bases outside the gene matches: 7. This CDR3 comprises 17 residues. DNA of the CDR3: TGTGCCAGTAGTACCTCCGGGACAGGGTTCTATAATTCACCCCTCCACTTT. Translated: CASSTSGTGFYNSPLHF.

V gene TRBV3-1 (or the pseudogene TRBV3-2) combines with J gene TRBJ1-4; D is unclear. Germline V gene lookup returns CDR1 LGHDT and CDR2 YNNKEL (reference sequence). The CDR3 consists of 13 residues. With 5 bases removed from V and 8 bases from J, the gap between germline ends came to 12 bases. CDR3 bases: TGTGCCAGCAGCGCTGCGGGTTTAGAAAAACTGTTTTTT. This gives the protein CASSAAGLEKLFF.

This clone was recorded once. The chain is built from TRBV29-1 and TRBJ1-4; 7 positions agree with TRBD1. Germline trimming cut 7 bases from V and 3 bases from J; bases unmatched to any gene: 2. The CDR3 totals 12 residues. The germline CDR1 and CDR2 sequences are SQVTM and ANQGSEA. The chain's CDR3 is CSAGQPNEKLFF. The CDR3 coding sequence is TGCAGCGCGGGACAGCCTAATGAAAAACTGTTTTTT.

V usage is TRBV18 and J usage is TRBJ2-7, with 7 nucleotides matching TRBD1. The CDR3 length is 15 residues. Germline V lookup: CDR1 KGHSH, CDR2 LQKENI. V gave up 3 bases and J gave up 4 bases; unmatched junction bases: 9. The CDR3 sequence: CASSPGQVPSYEQYF. Written as DNA, the CDR3 is TGTGCCAGCTCACCTGGACAGGTCCCCTCATACGAGCAGTACTTC. The whole variable domain, filled in from reference TRBV18 and TRBJ2-7, reads NAGVMQNPRHLVRRRGQEARLRCSPMKGHSHVYWYRQLPEEGLKFMVYLQKENIIDESGMPKERFSAEFPKEGPSILRIQQVVRGDSAAYFCASSPGQVPSYEQYFGPGTRLTVT.

V gene TRBV10-2 combines with J gene TRBJ1-6, with 10 bases identical to TRBD1. V dropped 4 bases and J dropped 9; count of bases not matched to a gene: 9. CDR1 and CDR2 (germline): WSHSY, SAAADI. This CDR3 has 16 amino acids. The CDR3 sequence: CASSAWDRGNSSPLHF. The CDR3 nucleotides read TGCGCCAGCAGTGCTTGGGACAGGGGAAATAGTTCACCCCTCCACTTT.

The chain has TRBV11-3 and TRBJ2-2; D gene unclear. The germline V gene encodes CDR1 SGHNT and CDR2 YENEEA. CDR3 size: 15 residues. Trimming cost V 1 base and J 1 base, with 7 bases left between them. The CDR3 DNA reads as TGTGCCAGCAGCTTAGGTTATTTGAACACCGGGGAGCTGTTTTTT. Encoded protein: CASSLGYLNTGELFF. Full variable domain (rest looked up from reference TRBV11-3 and TRBJ2-2): EAGVVQSPRYKIIEKKQPVAFWCNPISGHNTLYWYLQNLGQGPELLIRYENEEAVDDSQLPKDRFSAERLKGVDSTLKIQPAELGDSAVYLCASSLGYLNTGELFFGEGSRLTVL.

DNA of the CDR3: TGTGCCAGCAGACTTACGGGACAGGGCTACGAGCAGTACTTC. Translating it yields CASRLTGQGYEQYF. The chain has TRBV6-5 and TRBJ2-7, with 9 nucleotides matching TRBD1. CDR1 is MNHEY, CDR2 SVGAGI, per germline. V was pared by 6 bases and J by 3 bases, with 6 bases of the junction left unmatched. This CDR3 contains 14 residues.